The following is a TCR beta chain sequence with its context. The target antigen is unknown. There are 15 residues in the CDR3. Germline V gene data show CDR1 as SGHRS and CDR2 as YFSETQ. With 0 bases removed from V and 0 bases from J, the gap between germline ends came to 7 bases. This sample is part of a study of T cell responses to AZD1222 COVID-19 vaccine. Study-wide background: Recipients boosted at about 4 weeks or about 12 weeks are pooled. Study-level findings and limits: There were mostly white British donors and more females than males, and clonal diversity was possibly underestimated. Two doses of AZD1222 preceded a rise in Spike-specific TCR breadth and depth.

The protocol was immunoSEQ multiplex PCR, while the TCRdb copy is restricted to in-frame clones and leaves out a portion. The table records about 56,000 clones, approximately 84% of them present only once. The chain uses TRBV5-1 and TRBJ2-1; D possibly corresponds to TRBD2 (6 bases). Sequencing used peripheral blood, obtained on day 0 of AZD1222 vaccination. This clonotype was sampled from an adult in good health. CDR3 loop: CASSLEGGSYNEQFF. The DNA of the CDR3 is TGCGCCAGCAGCTTGGAGGGAGGCTCCTACAATGAGCAGTTCTTC.